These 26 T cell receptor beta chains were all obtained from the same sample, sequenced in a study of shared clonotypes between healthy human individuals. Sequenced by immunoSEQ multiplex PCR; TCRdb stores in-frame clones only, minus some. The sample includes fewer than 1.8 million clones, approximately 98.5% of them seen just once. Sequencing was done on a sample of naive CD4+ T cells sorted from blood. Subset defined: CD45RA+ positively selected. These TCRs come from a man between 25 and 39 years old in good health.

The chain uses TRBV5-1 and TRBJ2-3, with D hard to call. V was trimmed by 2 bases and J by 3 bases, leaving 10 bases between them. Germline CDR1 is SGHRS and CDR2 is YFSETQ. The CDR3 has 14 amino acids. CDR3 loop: CASSFNWVTDTQYF. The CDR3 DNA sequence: TGCGCCAGCAGCTTTAATTGGGTTACAGATACGCAGTATTTT.

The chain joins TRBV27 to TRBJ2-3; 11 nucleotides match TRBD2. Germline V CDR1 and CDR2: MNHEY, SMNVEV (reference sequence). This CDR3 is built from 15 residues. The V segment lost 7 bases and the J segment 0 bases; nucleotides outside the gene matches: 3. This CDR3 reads CASIGTSGSTDTQYF. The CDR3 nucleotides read TGTGCCAGCATCGGGACTAGCGGTAGCACAGATACGCAGTATTTT.

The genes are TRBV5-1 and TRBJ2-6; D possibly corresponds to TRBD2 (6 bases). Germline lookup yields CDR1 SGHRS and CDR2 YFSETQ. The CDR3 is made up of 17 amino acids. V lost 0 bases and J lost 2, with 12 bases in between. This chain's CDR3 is CASSLGTGGAGANVLTF. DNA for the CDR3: TGCGCCAGCAGCTTGGGGACCGGGGGAGCTGGGGCCAACGTCCTGACTTTC. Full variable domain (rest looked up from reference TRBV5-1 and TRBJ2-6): KAGVTQTPRYLIKTRGQQVTLSCSPISGHRSVSWYQQTPGQGLQFLFEYFSETQRNKGNFPGRFSGRQFSNSRSEMNVSTLELGDSALYLCASSLGTGGAGANVLTFGAGSRLTVL.

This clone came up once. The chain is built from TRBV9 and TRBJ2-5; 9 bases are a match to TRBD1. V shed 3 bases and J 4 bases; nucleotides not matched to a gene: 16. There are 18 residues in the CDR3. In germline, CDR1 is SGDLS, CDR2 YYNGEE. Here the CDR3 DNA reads TGTGCCAGCAGCGCCGGGGACAGGGAACGATGGGGAGGAGAGACCCAGTACTTC. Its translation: CASSAGDRERWGGETQYF.

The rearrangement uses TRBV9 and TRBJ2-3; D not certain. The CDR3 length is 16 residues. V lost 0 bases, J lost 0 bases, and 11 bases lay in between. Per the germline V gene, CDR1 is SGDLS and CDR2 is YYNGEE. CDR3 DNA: TGTGCCAGCAGCGTAGGAGCAGGCCCGAGCACAGATACGCAGTATTTT. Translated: CASSVGAGPSTDTQYF.

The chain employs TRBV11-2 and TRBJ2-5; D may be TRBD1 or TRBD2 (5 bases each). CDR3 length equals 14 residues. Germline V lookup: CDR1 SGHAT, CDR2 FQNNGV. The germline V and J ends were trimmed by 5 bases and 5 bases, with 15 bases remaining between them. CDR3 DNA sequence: TGTGCCAGCAGCGAGGGGACGGGACGGGAGACCCAGTACTTC. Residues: CASSEGTGRETQYF.

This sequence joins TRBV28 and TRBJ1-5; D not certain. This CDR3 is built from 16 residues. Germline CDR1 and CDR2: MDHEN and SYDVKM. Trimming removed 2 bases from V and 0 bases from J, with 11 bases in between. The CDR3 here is CASSLGRRFSNQPQHF. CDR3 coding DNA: TGTGCCAGCAGTTTAGGTCGACGGTTTAGCAATCAGCCCCAGCATTTT.

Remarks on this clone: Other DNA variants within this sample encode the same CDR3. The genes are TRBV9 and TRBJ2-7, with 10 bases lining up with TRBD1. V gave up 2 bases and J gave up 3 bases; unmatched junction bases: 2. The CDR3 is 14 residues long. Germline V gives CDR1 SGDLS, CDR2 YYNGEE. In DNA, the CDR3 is TGTGCCAGCAGCGTCGGGACAGGGGTCTACGAGCAGTACTTC. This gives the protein CASSVGTGVYEQYF.

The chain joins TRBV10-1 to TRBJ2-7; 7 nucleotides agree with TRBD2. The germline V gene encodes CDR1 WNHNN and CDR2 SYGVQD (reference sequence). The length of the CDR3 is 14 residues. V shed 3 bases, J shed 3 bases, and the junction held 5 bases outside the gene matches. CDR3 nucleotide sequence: TGCGCCAGCAGTGAAGGGCCTAGCGGCTACGAGCAGTACTTC. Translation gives CASSEGPSGYEQYF.

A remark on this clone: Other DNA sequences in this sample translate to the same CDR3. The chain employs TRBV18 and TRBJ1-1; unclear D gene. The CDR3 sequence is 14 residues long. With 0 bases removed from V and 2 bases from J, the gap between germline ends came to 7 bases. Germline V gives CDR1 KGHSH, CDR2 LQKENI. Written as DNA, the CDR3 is TGTGCCAGCTCACCACCCCGGGGTAACACTGAAGCTTTCTTT. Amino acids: CASSPPRGNTEAFF.

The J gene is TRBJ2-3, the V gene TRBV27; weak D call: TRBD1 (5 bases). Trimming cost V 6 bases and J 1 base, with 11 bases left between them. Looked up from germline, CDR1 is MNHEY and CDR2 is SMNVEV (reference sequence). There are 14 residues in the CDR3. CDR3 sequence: CASRGQTGTDTQYF. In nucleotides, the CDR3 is TGTGCCAGCAGGGGGCAAACTGGCACAGATACGCAGTATTTT.

The CDR3 spells CAISESRGEAFF. For the CDR3, the DNA is TGTGCCATCAGTGAGTCGCGGGGGGAAGCTTTCTTT. V and J are TRBV10-3 and TRBJ1-1, with TRBD1 as a possible D gene (5 bases). The CDR3 covers 12 residues. Germline CDR1 ENHRY, CDR2 SYGVKD. V lost 0 bases to trimming and J lost 8 bases, with 7 bases between them.

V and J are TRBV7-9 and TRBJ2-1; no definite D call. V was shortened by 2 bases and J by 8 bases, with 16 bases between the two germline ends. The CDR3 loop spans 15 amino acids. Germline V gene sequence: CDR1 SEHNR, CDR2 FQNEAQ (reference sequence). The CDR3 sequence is CASSLIVRLGDEQFF. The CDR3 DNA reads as TGTGCCAGCAGCTTAATCGTTCGGCTAGGCGATGAGCAGTTCTTC.

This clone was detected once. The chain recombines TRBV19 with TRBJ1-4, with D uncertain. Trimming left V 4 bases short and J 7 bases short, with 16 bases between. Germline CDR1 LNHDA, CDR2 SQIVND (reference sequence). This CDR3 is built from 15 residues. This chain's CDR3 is CASSTTVNIREKLFF. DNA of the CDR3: TGTGCCAGTAGTACCACAGTGAACATCCGTGAAAAACTGTTTTTT. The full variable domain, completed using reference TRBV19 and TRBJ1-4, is DGGITQSPKYLFRKEGQNVTLSCEQNLNHDAMYWYRQDPGQGLRLIYYSQIVNDFQKGDIAEGYSVSREKKESFPLTVTSAQKNPTAFYLCASSTTVNIREKLFFGSGTQLSVL.

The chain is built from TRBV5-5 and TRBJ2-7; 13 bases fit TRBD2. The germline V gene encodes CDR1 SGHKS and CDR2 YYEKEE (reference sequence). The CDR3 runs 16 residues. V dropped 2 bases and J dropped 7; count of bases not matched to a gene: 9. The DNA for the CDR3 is TGTGCCAGCAGCTTTGGCTGGACTAGCGGGAGTAGTGAGCAGTACTTC. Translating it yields CASSFGWTSGSSEQYF.

The CDR3 coding sequence is TGTGCCAGCAGCCCTGCGGGGGGGGCCCCTAACTATGGCTACACCTTC. Residues: CASSPAGGAPNYGYTF. The chain links TRBV5-4 to TRBJ1-2, with D possibly TRBD1 on 6 matching bases. The CDR3 runs 16 residues. Trimming removed 4 bases from V and 0 bases from J, with 16 bases in between. The germline V gene has CDR1 SGHNT and CDR2 YYREEE (reference sequence).

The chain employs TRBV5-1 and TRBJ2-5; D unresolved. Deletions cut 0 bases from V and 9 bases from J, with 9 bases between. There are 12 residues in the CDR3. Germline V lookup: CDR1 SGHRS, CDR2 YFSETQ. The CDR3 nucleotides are TGCGCCAGCAGCTTGGTAGGGCAGCCCCAGTACTTC. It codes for CASSLVGQPQYF.

CDR3 bases: TGCAGCGTTGCAGCCCATCGACAGGGGGGAGGGGAAAAACTGTTTTTT. As protein: CSVAAHRQGGGEKLFF. The V call is TRBV29-1, the J call TRBJ1-4; 9 positions agree with TRBD1. The CDR3 has 16 amino acids. Germline-derived CDR1 and CDR2 are SQVTM and ANQGSEA. Trimming took 4 bases from V and 8 from J; bases not matched to a gene: 14.

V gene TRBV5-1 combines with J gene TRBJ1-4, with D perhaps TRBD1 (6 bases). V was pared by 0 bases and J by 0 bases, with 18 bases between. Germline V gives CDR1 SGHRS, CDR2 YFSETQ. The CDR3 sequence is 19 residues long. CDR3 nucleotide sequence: TGCGCCAGCAGCTTGGGATACTTACAGGGCGGTACAACTAATGAAAAACTGTTTTTT. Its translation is CASSLGYLQGGTTNEKLFF.

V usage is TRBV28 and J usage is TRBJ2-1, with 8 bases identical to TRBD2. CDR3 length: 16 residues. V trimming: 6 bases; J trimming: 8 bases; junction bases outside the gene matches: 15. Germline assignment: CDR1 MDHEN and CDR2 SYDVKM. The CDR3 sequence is CASSSKLGTRTDEQFF. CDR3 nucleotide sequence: TGTGCCAGCAGCTCCAAACTCGGGACTAGGACCGATGAGCAGTTCTTC.

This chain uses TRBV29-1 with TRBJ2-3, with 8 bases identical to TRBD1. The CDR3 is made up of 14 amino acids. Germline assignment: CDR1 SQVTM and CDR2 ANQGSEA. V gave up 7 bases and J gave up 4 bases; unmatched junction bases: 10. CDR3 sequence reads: CSASGQGAADTQYF. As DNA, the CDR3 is TGCAGCGCAAGCGGACAGGGCGCCGCAGATACGCAGTATTTT.

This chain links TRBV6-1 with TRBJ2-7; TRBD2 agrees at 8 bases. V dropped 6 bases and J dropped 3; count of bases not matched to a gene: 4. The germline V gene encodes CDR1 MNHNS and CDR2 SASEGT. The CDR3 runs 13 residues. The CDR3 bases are TGTGCCAGCAGAGTAGCGGGAATCTACGAGCAGTACTTC. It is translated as CASRVAGIYEQYF.

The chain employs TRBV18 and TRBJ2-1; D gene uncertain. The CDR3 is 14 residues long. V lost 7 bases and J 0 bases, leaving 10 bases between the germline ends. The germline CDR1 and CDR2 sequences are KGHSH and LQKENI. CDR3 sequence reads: CASCMRSSYNEQFF. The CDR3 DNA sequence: TGTGCCAGCTGCATGCGGTCCTCCTACAATGAGCAGTTCTTC. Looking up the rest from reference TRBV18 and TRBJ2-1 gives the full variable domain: NAGVMQNPRHLVRRRGQEARLRCSPMKGHSHVYWYRQLPEEGLKFMVYLQKENIIDESGMPKERFSAEFPKEGPSILRIQQVVRGDSAAYFCASCMRSSYNEQFFGPGTRLTVL.

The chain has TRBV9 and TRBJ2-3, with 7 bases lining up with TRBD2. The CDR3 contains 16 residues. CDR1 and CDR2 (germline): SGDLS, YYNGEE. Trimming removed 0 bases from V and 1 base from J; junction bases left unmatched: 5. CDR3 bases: TGTGCCAGCAGCGTAGCGGGAGGTAAAGGCACAGATACGCAGTATTTT. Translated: CASSVAGGKGTDTQYF.

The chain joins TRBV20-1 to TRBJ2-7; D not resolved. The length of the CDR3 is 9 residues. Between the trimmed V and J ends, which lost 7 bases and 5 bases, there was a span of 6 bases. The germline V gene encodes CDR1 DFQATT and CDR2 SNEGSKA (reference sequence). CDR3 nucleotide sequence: TGCAGTGTGGGCCACGAGCAGTACTTC. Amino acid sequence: CSVGHEQYF.

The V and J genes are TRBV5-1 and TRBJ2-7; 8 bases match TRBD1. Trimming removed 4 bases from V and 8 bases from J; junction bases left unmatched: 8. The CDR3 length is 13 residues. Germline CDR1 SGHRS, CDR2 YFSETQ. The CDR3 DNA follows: TGCGCCAGCAGCACGACAGGGGCCCACCAGCAGTACTTC. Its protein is CASSTTGAHQQYF. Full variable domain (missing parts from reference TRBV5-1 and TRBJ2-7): KAGVTQTPRYLIKTRGQQVTLSCSPISGHRSVSWYQQTPGQGLQFLFEYFSETQRNKGNFPGRFSGRQFSNSRSEMNVSTLELGDSALYLCASSTTGAHQQYFGPGTRLTVT.